This entry lists 8 T cell receptor beta chains sequenced from one sample in a study of blood T cell repertoires in COVID-19. Method: immunoSEQ multiplex PCR; TCRdb's copy keeps in-frame clones and lacks some. Of approximately 400,000 clones listed, 81% are singletons. The specimen was peripheral blood. These TCRs come from a human donor with acute or convalescent COVID-19. The donor label of this sample is uncertain.

The chain uses TRBV6-1 and TRBJ2-5; no definite D call. Per the germline V gene, CDR1 is MNHNS and CDR2 is SASEGT. The CDR3 contains 14 residues. V was clipped by 3 bases and J by 1 base, with 9 bases between them. Here the CDR3 DNA reads TGTGCCAGCAGTGACCGTGTCCTCCAAGAGACCCAGTACTTC. Amino acid sequence: CASSDRVLQETQYF.

The V and J genes are TRBV12-3 or TRBV12-4 and TRBJ1-2; D gene unclear. V gave up 7 bases and J gave up 2 bases, with 11 bases separating them. The CDR3 is made up of 13 amino acids. The CDR3 here is CASTRSPNYGYTF. The DNA for the CDR3 is TGTGCCAGCACCAGATCGCCCAACTATGGCTACACCTTC.

The CDR3 reads CASSYGPTDTQYF. CDR3 DNA sequence: TGTGCCAGCAGTTACGGCCCCACAGATACGCAGTATTTT. V gene TRBV6-5 combines with J gene TRBJ2-3; no firm D call. V lost 2 bases to trimming and J lost 2 bases, with 5 bases between them. The CDR3 runs 13 residues. Germline V gene lookup returns CDR1 MNHEY and CDR2 SVGAGI.

The V call is TRBV30, the J call TRBJ1-6; maybe TRBD1 (6 bases). V lost 3 bases and J 9 bases, leaving 21 bases between the germline ends. The CDR3 loop spans 16 amino acids. Germline CDR1 GTSNPN, CDR2 SVGIG (reference sequence). The CDR3 sequence: CAWRATQQGSSSPLHF. The DNA of the CDR3 is TGTGCCTGGAGGGCTACGCAACAGGGCTCGAGTTCACCCCTCCACTTT.

With regard to this clone: The junction departs from germline at one end; a sequencing error may be responsible. This chain uses TRBV19 with TRBJ1-2, with D possibly TRBD1 on 5 matching bases. Germline CDR1 reads LNHDA; CDR2 reads SQIVND (reference sequence). The CDR3 is made up of 14 amino acids. As DNA, the CDR3 is TGCGAAGAGATCAGGGAAAGCGGGAACTATGGCTACACCTTC. This encodes CEEIRESGNYGYTF. Looking up the rest from reference TRBV19 and TRBJ1-2 gives the full variable domain: DGGITQSPKYLFRKEGQNVTLSCEQNLNHDAMYWYRQDPGQGLRLIYYSQIVNDFQKGDIAEGYSVSREKKESFPLTVTSAQKNPTAFYLCEEIRESGNYGYTFGSGTRLTVV.

The chain combines TRBV5-1 with TRBJ2-2, with 11 bases that match TRBD2. The CDR3 runs 15 residues. V was pared by 4 bases and J by 4 bases, with 3 bases of the junction left unmatched. Per germline, CDR1 SGHRS and CDR2 YFSETQ. The DNA of the CDR3 is TGCGCCAGCAGCCCGACTAGCGGGACCACCGGGGAGCTGTTTTTT. Its translation: CASSPTSGTTGELFF.

This chain connects TRBV15 to TRBJ2-7, with TRBD1 as a possible D gene (6 bases). This CDR3 has 14 residues. Per the germline V gene, CDR1 is LNHNV and CDR2 is YYDKDF (reference sequence). The ends were cut back, 0 bases at V and 3 bases at J, with 9 bases in the middle. CDR3 nucleotide sequence: TGTGCCACCAGCAGAGATCCAGGGGTCTACGAGCAGTACTTC. Its translation is CATSRDPGVYEQYF.

The rearrangement uses TRBV7-9 and TRBJ2-2, with TRBD2 as a possible D gene (6 bases). V was shortened by 7 bases and J by 1 base, with 10 bases between the two germline ends. The V gene's germline CDR1 is SEHNR and CDR2 FQNEAQ (reference sequence). CDR3 length equals 14 residues. The CDR3, as DNA: TGTGCCAGCAACAAGGGAGGGAACACCGGGGAGCTGTTTTTT. This translates into CASNKGGNTGELFF.